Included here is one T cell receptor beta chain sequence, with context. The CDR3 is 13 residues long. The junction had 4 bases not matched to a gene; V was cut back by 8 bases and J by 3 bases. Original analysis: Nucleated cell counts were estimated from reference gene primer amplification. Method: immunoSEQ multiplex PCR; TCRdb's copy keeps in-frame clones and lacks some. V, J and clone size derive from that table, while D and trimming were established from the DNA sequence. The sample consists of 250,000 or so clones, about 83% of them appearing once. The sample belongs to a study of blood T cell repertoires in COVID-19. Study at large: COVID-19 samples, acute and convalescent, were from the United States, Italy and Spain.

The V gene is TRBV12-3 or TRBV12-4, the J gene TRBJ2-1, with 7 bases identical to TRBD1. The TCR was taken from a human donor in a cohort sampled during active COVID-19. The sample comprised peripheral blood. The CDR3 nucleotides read TGTGCCAGCGAGGGGACAGTCTACAATGAGCAGTTCTTC. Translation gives CASEGTVYNEQFF.